This TCR beta chain was sequenced in a study of Graves' ophthalmopathy and Graves' hyperthyroidism. The CDR3 has 16 amino acids. Germline V gene sequence: CDR1 WSHSY, CDR2 SAAADI. Findings and limits, study-wide: Prediction of ophthalmopathy progression reached about 71% sensitivity and 72% to 80% specificity. Appearing in blood as well were most expanded thyroid clonotypes above 0.001 frequency.

Amplified material comprised TCR beta CDR3 regions derived from RNA transcripts. After a first-round RT-PCR with HTBI primers, a second-round multiplex PCR was run. TCRdb reanalysed the multiplex PCR reads using MiXCR and keeps one entry per CDR3 protein. The table shows 40,000 to 45,000 distinct CDR3 sequences, with about 51% occurring only once. Concerning this clonotype: What it binds is unknown. Sequence at one end of the junction differs from germline and may be a read error.

The sequence was collected from an adult man with Graves' ophthalmopathy. Sequencing was performed on peripheral blood. J is TRBJ2-3 and V is TRBV10-2, with a tentative D call TRBD2 (7 bases). CDR3 bases: TGCGCCAGCAGGGAGCACCGGGGGGCGAGCACAGATACGCGGTATTTT. Protein: CASREHRGASTDTRYF.